The sequence of this TCR beta chain was determined in a study of blood T cells in healthy people across ages. PCR was performed a second time for roughly 7 to 11 cycles using a sample-barcoded 5' primer and a J-beta primer mix. Each CDR3 protein gets one entry after TCRdb re-called the 5' RACE reads with MiXCR. This sample has more than 1.4 million distinct CDR3 sequences; 42% occur once, and the top ten carry 7.9%. V lost 3 bases, J lost 4 bases, and 6 bases stayed unmatched. This CDR3 comprises 15 residues. V gene TRBV12-3 or TRBV12-4 combines with J gene TRBJ1-1; TRBD1 matches 9 bases. The clonotype was recovered from a woman aged 18-30 years in good health. Sequenced input: blood. The CDR3 loop is CASSFTGGWGTEAFF. The DNA for the CDR3 is TGTGCCAGCAGTTTTACAGGGGGCTGGGGCACTGAAGCTTTCTTT.